A selection of T cell receptor beta chains follows, all from one sample in a study of molecular identifiers for immune sequencing clone quantification. TCRdb fed the PCR reads into MiXCR, producing one record per CDR3 protein. The table records about 630,000 distinct CDR3 sequences, 25% of them present only once. The sequenced material came from naive CD8+ T cells from blood, with Jurkat cell RNA spiked in. The receptor source for this set is a human donor in good health. Some libraries in this study had Jurkat cell RNA spiked in. Both conserved end residues are part of each CDR3. The D gene is left open where the match is weak. Some rows have no size entry. The others give once, few or many, or a class for an expanded clone.

TRBJ2-7 | many | NA | TRBV29-1 | TGCAGCGTTGTATGGTCCGGGATCTCCTACGAGCAGTACTTC | CSVVWSGISYEQYF
TRBJ2-7 | NA | NA | TRBV30 | TGTGCCTGGGGGGAAACCCCCTACGAGCAGTACTTC | CAWGETPYEQYF
TRBJ1-2 | NA | NA | TRBV12-3/TRBV12-4 | TGTGCCAGCAGTTTCGGTTTCGGTTATGATGGCTACGCCTTC | CASSFGFGYDGYAF
TRBJ1-2 | few | TRBD1 | TRBV12-3/TRBV12-4 | TGTGCCAGCAGTCGAGTACCAGGGACAGCGGTTGCATATGGCTACACCTTC | CASSRVPGTAVAYGYTF
TRBJ2-5 | few | NA | TRBV4-3 | TGCGCCAGCAGCCAAGTCGATCAGGGAGAGGGGTACCAAGAGACCCAGTACTTC | CASSQVDQGEGYQETQYF
TRBJ2-5 | many | NA | TRBV7-9 | TGTGCCATAGGACGGAGGCAAGAGACCCAGTACTTC | CAIGRRQETQYF
TRBJ2-1 | NA | NA | TRBV13 | TGTGCCAGCAGCTTAGAAGGACACTACAATGAGCAGTTCTTC | CASSLEGHYNEQFF
TRBJ1-2 | NA | NA | TRBV30 | TGTGCCTGGAGTGAGGGTAGTGGCTACACCTTC | CAWSEGSGYTF
TRBJ2-1 | few | NA | TRBV27 | TGTGCCAGCAGTGTATCTAGCGCTGAGCAGTTCTTC | CASSVSSAEQFF
TRBJ2-3 | few | TRBD1 | TRBV6-2/TRBV6-3 | TGTGCCAGCAGTTTTTACGCCGGGACAGTCTTAAGTAGACTTACTAGCACAGATACGCAGTATTTT | CASSFYAGTVLSRLTSTDTQYF
TRBJ2-3 | few | TRBD2 | TRBV7-6 | TGTGCCAGCAGCTTGCTAGCGGGGGGGCGTGGCACAGATACGCAGTATTTT | CASSLLAGGRGTDTQYF
TRBJ2-2 | NA | NA | TRBV5-3 | TGTGCCAGCAGCCCGGTTGACGGGGAGCTGTTTTTT | CASSPVDGELFF
TRBJ2-7 | NA | NA | TRBV20-1 | TGCACCCTAACAGGGCTTCGGGAGTCCCCCTACGAGCAGTACTTC | CTLTGLRESPYEQYF
TRBJ1-1 | many | TRBD1 | TRBV4-3 | TGCGCCAGCAGCCAAATAGGACAGGGGAACACTGAAGCTTTCTTT | CASSQIGQGNTEAFF
TRBJ2-7 | once | NA | TRBV6-5 | TGTGCCAGCAGTTACTCACCAACGGACGTAACCTACGGGCAGTACTTC | CASSYSPTDVTYGQYF
TRBJ2-7 | NA | NA | TRBV7-6 | TGTGCCAGCAGCTTAACAACAGCCACCTACGAGCAGTACTTC | CASSLTTATYEQYF
TRBJ2-3 | few | NA | TRBV19 | TGTGCCAGTAGTCAGGTTGGAGCCTTCACAGATACGCAGTATTTT | CASSQVGAFTDTQYF
TRBJ2-1 | NA | NA | TRBV2 | TGTGCCAGCGAAGGGATGGGAGATGAGCAGTTCTTC | CASEGMGDEQFF
TRBJ1-5 | few | NA | TRBV5-6 | TGTGCCAGCAGCTTGTGGCCTGGGAACAATCAGCCCCAGCATTTT | CASSLWPGNNQPQHF
TRBJ1-1 | many | NA | TRBV2 | TGTGCCAGCAATTGTTTAAGGAATCAATGCGACACTGAAGCTTTCTTT | CASNCLRNQCDTEAFF
TRBJ2-3 | many | NA | TRBV7-6 | TGTGCCAGCTCGGGCATCACAGATACGCAGTATTTT | CASSGITDTQYF
TRBJ1-6 | few | NA | TRBV27 | TGTGCCAGCAGTCCTCTGGGGAATTCACCCCTCCACTTT | CASSPLGNSPLHF
TRBJ1-1 | many | TRBD1 | TRBV9 | TGTGCCAGCAGCGCCAACTCCGTCACAGGGGTTGGGGGCACTGAAGCTTTCTTT | CASSANSVTGVGGTEAFF
TRBJ2-5 | few | TRBD1 | TRBV7-9 | TGTGCCAGCAGCTTAGTTTATAACAGGGGGGATGAGACCCAGTACTTC | CASSLVYNRGDETQYF
TRBJ2-2 | many | NA | TRBV19 | TGTGCCAGTAGTATATCTAGCGCGGGCACCGGGGAGCTGTTTTTT | CASSISSAGTGELFF
TRBJ1-1 | many | NA | TRBV13 | TGTGCCAGCAGCTCCCGGTGGGGAGGTGAAGCTTTCTTT | CASSSRWGGEAFF
TRBJ1-5 | few | TRBD1 | TRBV15 | TGTGCCACCAGCCATTTAGGGCAGGGGGATCAGCCCCAGCATTTT | CATSHLGQGDQPQHF
TRBJ2-5 | many | NA | TRBV21-1 | TGTGCCATCTCCAGTTGCGGACTAGGAGAAGAGACCCAGTACTTC | CAISSCGLGEETQYF
TRBJ2-2 | many | NA | TRBV20-1 | TGCAGTGCTAGAGACCGGGACATCTTCACCGGGGAGCTGTTTTTT | CSARDRDIFTGELFF
TRBJ2-7 | many | TRBD1 | TRBV7-2 | TGTGCCAGCAGCCGCCCGGGACAGGGGTACGAGCAGTACTTC | CASSRPGQGYEQYF
TRBJ2-7 | many | NA | TRBV4-3 | TGCGCCAGCAGCCAAGATCTTAACTACGAGCAGTACTTC | CASSQDLNYEQYF
TRBJ2-3 | few | NA | TRBV6-1 | TGTGCCAGCAGTGAAAATATGTATGCTAGCACAGATACGCAGTATTTT | CASSENMYASTDTQYF
TRBJ2-3 | many | TRBD1 | TRBV3-1 | TGTGCCAGCAGCCAAGTAGGGGGCACCACAGATACGCAGTATTTT | CASSQVGGTTDTQYF
TRBJ2-5 | NA | NA | TRBV18 | TGTGCCAGCTCACCAAAGGACAGCCGAAACCAAGAGACCCAGTACTTC | CASSPKDSRNQETQYF
TRBJ1-2 | NA | NA | TRBV19 | TGTGCCAGTAGTCCCGCTTCGGGGCATGGCTACACCTTC | CASSPASGHGYTF
TRBJ1-2 | many | NA | TRBV28 | TGTGCCAGCAGTTTCGTAAGCGAAGGCTACACCTTC | CASSFVSEGYTF
TRBJ1-1 | many | NA | TRBV12-3/TRBV12-4 | TGTGCCAGCAGTTTTGGACACATCGCTTTCTTT | CASSFGHIAFF
TRBJ2-1 | NA | NA | TRBV4-1 | TGCGCCAGCAGCCAAGACGTCCCCAGGAGCTCCTACAATGAGCAGTTCTTC | CASSQDVPRSSYNEQFF
TRBJ1-2 | NA | NA | TRBV6-2/TRBV6-3 | TGTGCCAGCCTAAGCGGGGACCTCTATGGCTACACCTTC | CASLSGDLYGYTF
TRBJ2-7 | many | NA | TRBV11-2 | TGTGCCAGCAGCCAGGTTGCCGAGCAGTACTTC | CASSQVAEQYF
TRBJ2-3 | many | TRBD2 | TRBV10-3 | TGTGCCATCAGTGAGTCGTTTAGCGGGGGCCCCCCAGATACGCAGTATTTT | CAISESFSGGPPDTQYF
TRBJ1-5 | many | NA | TRBV10-3 | TGTGCCATCAGTGACTCGGACCCCGGGCAGCCCCAGCATTTT | CAISDSDPGQPQHF
TRBJ2-4 | many | NA | TRBV6-2/TRBV6-3 | TGTGCCGCACGAACGGGGGACATTCAGTACTTC | CAARTGDIQYF
TRBJ1-6 | NA | NA | TRBV30 | TGTGCCTGGAATGGGGTGACGGGCAGTTCACCCCTCCACTTT | CAWNGVTGSSPLHF
TRBJ2-7 | NA | TRBD2 | TRBV28 | TGTGCCAGCAGTTTTGAGAATAGCGGGGCTTTAAGCTCCTACGAGCAGTACTTC | CASSFENSGALSSYEQYF
TRBJ1-3 | once | NA | TRBV20-1 | TGCAGTGCTAGAGATCGTGGGGACTCTGGAAACACCATATATTTT | CSARDRGDSGNTIYF
TRBJ1-1 | many | NA | TRBV12-3/TRBV12-4 | TGTGCCAGCAGAACGACAGGGAACACTGAAGCTTTCTTT | CASRTTGNTEAFF
TRBJ1-1 | many | NA | TRBV7-8 | TGTGCCAGCAGCTTGGAAGCGGCGACTGAAGCTTTCTTT | CASSLEAATEAFF
TRBJ1-2 | few | NA | TRBV9 | TGTGCCAGCAACGCTCGTTTAACTGGCTACACCTTC | CASNARLTGYTF
TRBJ2-1 | many | NA | TRBV7-2 | TGTGCCAGCAGTACCATGGATAGCTCCTACAATGAGCAGTTCTTC | CASSTMDSSYNEQFF
TRBJ2-7 | few | TRBD1 | TRBV6-5 | TGTGCCAGCAGTTATAGTACAGGGGCCTACGAGCAGTACTTC | CASSYSTGAYEQYF
TRBJ2-7 | NA | NA | TRBV11-3 | TGTGCCAGCAGCTTAGGAACCGGACAGTCCTACGAGCAGTACTTC | CASSLGTGQSYEQYF
TRBJ2-7 | NA | TRBD2 | TRBV10-3 | TGTGCCATCAGTGAGGTAGCGGGAGGGGCTTGGGGGCAGTACTTC | CAISEVAGGAWGQYF
TRBJ2-7 | many | TRBD1 | TRBV27 | TGTGCCAGCAGACAGGGGCCTGCCTACGAGCAGTACTTC | CASRQGPAYEQYF
TRBJ2-3 | many | NA | TRBV4-3 | TGCGCCAGCAGCCAAGACTCCTCTAACAGATTTACGCAGTATTTT | CASSQDSSNRFTQYF